The present TCR beta chain was sequenced within a study of T cells in Graves' hyperthyroidism and ophthalmopathy. CDR1 and CDR2 from the germline V gene are MNHNS and SASEGT. With 9 bases clipped from V and 4 bases from J, the junction kept 9 bases outside the gene matches. This CDR3 spans 13 amino acids. From RNA transcripts, TCR beta CDR3 regions were amplified. When the TCR CDR3 underwent first-round RT-PCR, the HTBI primer set was used. TCRdb reprocessed the multiplex PCR reads with MiXCR, giving one entry per CDR3 protein. The table has about 290,000 distinct CDR3 sequences, roughly 13% seen once.

The chain uses TRBV6-1 and TRBJ2-7; 7 bases agree with TRBD2. Sequencing was carried out using blood. This TCR was recovered from a woman aged 40 to 49 with Graves' hyperthyroidism. The CDR3 is CASGREPGYEQYF. CDR3 nucleotide sequence: TGTGCCAGTGGGCGGGAGCCGGGGTACGAGCAGTACTTC.